The 31 T cell receptor beta chains below all came from one sample that was sequenced in a study of T cell responses to AZD1222 COVID-19 vaccine. TCRdb keeps only in-frame clones here, not all; method: immunoSEQ multiplex PCR. This table has 95,000 to 150,000 clones, roughly 91% appearing once. The input for sequencing was peripheral blood, taken on day 0 of AZD1222 vaccination. All receptors come from an adult in good health.

This clone has just a few counts. The chain uses TRBV9 and TRBJ2-7, with D perhaps TRBD1 or TRBD2 (6 bases each). This CDR3 region has 16 residues. Trimming took 2 bases from V and 3 from J, leaving 18 bases between them. From germline, CDR1 is SGDLS and CDR2 YYNGEE. The CDR3 spells CASSVRGDNLHYEQYF. The CDR3 DNA follows: TGTGCCAGCAGCGTGAGGGGGGACAACCTACACTACGAGCAGTACTTC. The variable domain in full, completed from reference TRBV9 and TRBJ2-7, reads DSGVTQTPKHLITATGQRVTLRCSPRSGDLSVYWYQQSLDQGLQFLIQYYNGEERAKGNILERFSAQQFPDLHSELNLSSLELGDSALYFCASSVRGDNLHYEQYFGPGTRLTVT.

The gene calls are TRBV10-1 and TRBJ2-1, with a tentative D call TRBD1 (7 bases). CDR1 WNHNN and CDR2 SYGVQD come from the germline V gene (reference sequence). The CDR3 runs 16 residues. Trimming cost V 0 bases and J 2 bases, with 11 bases left between them. The CDR3 sequence is CASSESRGQTYNEQFF. The CDR3 DNA sequence: TGCGCCAGCAGTGAGTCGCGGGGACAGACCTACAATGAGCAGTTCTTC.

V and J are TRBV10-1 and TRBJ1-2; a possible D gene is TRBD1 (5 bases). This CDR3 has 15 amino acids. The germline V gene has CDR1 WNHNN and CDR2 SYGVQD (reference sequence). V lost 5 bases, J lost 1 base, and 14 bases lay in between. CDR3 amino acids: CASSYGGRGNYGYTF. The CDR3 nucleotides read TGCGCCAGCAGTTATGGGGGGAGGGGTAACTATGGCTACACCTTC.

This chain connects TRBV13 to TRBJ1-2; 7 nucleotides align to TRBD1. The CDR3 spans 13 residues. Germline CDR1 PRHDT, CDR2 FYEKMQ (reference sequence). The ends lost 5 bases at V and 3 bases at J; junction bases unmatched: 3. The CDR3 nucleotides are TGTGCCAGCAGCCGGGACAGCTACTATGGCTACACCTTC. Protein: CASSRDSYYGYTF.

This sequence joins TRBV19 and TRBJ2-7; 11 positions match TRBD1. The CDR3 runs 15 residues. Germline lookup yields CDR1 LNHDA and CDR2 SQIVND (reference sequence). The junction had 5 bases not matched to a gene; V was cut back by 6 bases and J by 1 base. CDR3 sequence (DNA): TGTGCCAGTAGCCCTGGACAGGGGGCTTCCTACGAGCAGTACTTC. Its translation: CASSPGQGASYEQYF.

In this sample, this clone turned up once. CDR3 sequence reads: CASSGDTSSYNSPLHF. DNA for the CDR3: TGTGCCAGTAGTGGGGACACGAGCTCCTATAATTCACCCCTCCACTTT. The chain employs TRBV19 and TRBJ1-6, with TRBD1 as a possible D gene (6 bases). The CDR3 consists of 16 residues. Germline V gene data show CDR1 as LNHDA and CDR2 as SQIVND (reference sequence). Trimming cost V 5 bases and J 0 bases, with 11 bases left between them.

The chain has TRBV29-1 and TRBJ2-5; no firm D call. The CDR3 is 11 amino acids. The germline V gene encodes CDR1 SQVTM and CDR2 ANQGSEA. V dropped 4 bases and J dropped 8 bases, with 11 bases sitting between them. The CDR3 coding sequence is TGCAGCGTTGGTGGCGCCGGAACCCAGTACTTC. Residues: CSVGGAGTQYF.

The rearrangement joins TRBV2 to TRBJ1-4; the D gene is possibly TRBD1 (5 bases). Germline CDR1 SNHLY, CDR2 FYNNEI. The germline V and J ends were trimmed by 7 bases and 5 bases, with 17 bases remaining between them. This CDR3 region has 15 residues. The CDR3 loop reads CASNSGLKRNEKLFF. The CDR3 DNA sequence: TGTGCCAGCAACTCAGGGCTGAAAAGGAATGAAAAACTGTTTTTT.

The CDR3 DNA sequence: TGTGCCAGCAGCCAAGAGACAACCCAGGGGCAGTATTTT. The encoded protein is CASSQETTQGQYF. The chain employs TRBV3-1 (or the pseudogene TRBV3-2) and TRBJ2-3; TRBD1 is a possible D gene (5 bases). This CDR3 has 13 amino acids. V was shortened by 0 bases and J by 11 bases, with 12 bases between the two germline ends. Germline V gives CDR1 LGHDT, CDR2 YNNKEL (reference sequence).

The chain joins TRBV2 to TRBJ1-4; tentative D call: TRBD1 (6 bases). The CDR3 is 15 residues long. The germline gives CDR1 SNHLY, CDR2 FYNNEI. V was shortened by 7 bases and J by 3 bases, with 15 bases between the two germline ends. The CDR3 here is CASTARGAANEKLFF. The CDR3 DNA sequence: TGTGCCAGCACCGCTCGGGGGGCGGCTAATGAAAAACTGTTTTTT.

The V and J genes are TRBV6-5 and TRBJ1-1; maybe TRBD1 (5 bases). Germline CDR1 and CDR2: MNHEY and SVGAGI. The CDR3 consists of 13 residues. V was shortened by 6 bases and J by 1 base, with 9 bases between the two germline ends. The CDR3 nucleotides are TGTGCCAGCAGCCTGGGGGGGAACACTGAAGCTTTCTTT. It yields the protein CASSLGGNTEAFF.

The chain combines TRBV30 with TRBJ1-6; D possibly corresponds to TRBD1 (5 bases). Looked up from germline, CDR1 is GTSNPN and CDR2 is SVGIG (reference sequence). The CDR3 spans 14 residues. V lost 0 bases and J 7 bases, leaving 10 bases between the germline ends. The CDR3 reads CAWSVSGGNSPLHF. The CDR3 region has the DNA TGTGCCTGGAGTGTATCGGGGGGGAATTCACCCCTCCACTTT.

V is TRBV5-6 and J is TRBJ1-2; possible D gene TRBD1, 5 bases. The V gene's germline CDR1 is SGHDT and CDR2 YYEEEE. The CDR3 extends over 15 amino acids. Deletions cut 5 bases from V and 6 bases from J, with 20 bases between. For the CDR3, the DNA is TGTGCCAGCAGTTTATATAATGCCGGGACGCATGGCTACACCTTC. It is translated as CASSLYNAGTHGYTF.

The V and J genes are TRBV2 and TRBJ2-1; D is perhaps TRBD2 (5 bases). Germline CDR1 reads SNHLY; CDR2 reads FYNNEI. This CDR3 is 15 amino acids long. V lost 7 bases to trimming and J lost 0 bases, with 13 bases between them. The CDR3 loop is CASNPLETSYNEQFF. The CDR3 DNA is TGTGCCAGCAACCCACTAGAAACCTCCTACAATGAGCAGTTCTTC.

The V gene is TRBV5-1, the J gene TRBJ2-1, with 9 positions matching TRBD1. CDR1 is SGHRS and CDR2 is YFSETQ in the germline V gene. This CDR3 has 21 amino acids. Trimming at V came to 4 bases and at J to 3 bases, leaving 23 bases not matched to a gene. DNA of the CDR3: TGCGCCAGCAGCCCCCCCGTGCGGGCCGGGACAGGGCCCTCGGACTACAATGAGCAGTTCTTC. This gives the protein CASSPPVRAGTGPSDYNEQFF.

The chain uses TRBV5-4 and TRBJ2-7; tentative D call: TRBD1 (5 bases). Per germline, CDR1 SGHNT and CDR2 YYREEE (reference sequence). Trimming left V 1 base short and J 9 bases short, with 17 bases between. The CDR3 has 14 residues. The CDR3 nucleotides read TGTGCCAGCAGCTTGTTTGGGGCGCTCTCCGGGCAGTACTTC. This sequence encodes CASSLFGALSGQYF.

The chain carries TRBV4-2 and TRBJ2-5; 9 bases are shared with TRBD2. CDR1 is LGHNA and CDR2 is YNFKEQ in the germline V gene. With 2 bases clipped from V and 1 base from J, the junction kept 5 bases outside the gene matches. The CDR3 covers 16 residues. CDR3 in amino acids: CASSQQAGGAQETQYF. In nucleotides, the CDR3 is TGTGCCAGCAGCCAACAAGCGGGGGGAGCCCAAGAGACCCAGTACTTC.

The chain joins TRBV10-3 to TRBJ2-2; TRBD2 is a possible D gene (6 bases). This CDR3 has 15 residues. Germline lookup yields CDR1 ENHRY and CDR2 SYGVKD. The V and J ends lost 7 bases and 5 bases respectively, with 17 bases between them. CDR3 region: CAIMEGRSGTGELFF. CDR3 sequence (DNA): TGTGCCATCATGGAGGGTAGGAGTGGTACCGGGGAGCTGTTTTTT.

The CDR3, as DNA: TGTGCCAGCAGCCAGGCTAGTTTGGCGCAGTATTTT. Residues: CASSQASLAQYF. The rearrangement uses TRBV3-1 (or the pseudogene TRBV3-2) and TRBJ2-3; D ambiguous. Germline assignment: CDR1 LGHDT and CDR2 YNNKEL (reference sequence). The germline V and J ends were trimmed by 3 bases and 10 bases, with 11 bases remaining between them. The CDR3 is made up of 12 amino acids.

This chain uses TRBV5-1 with TRBJ2-5, with D perhaps TRBD1 or TRBD2 (5 bases each). Germline CDR1 reads SGHRS; CDR2 reads YFSETQ. The CDR3 is made up of 19 amino acids. The germline V and J ends were trimmed by 0 bases and 1 base, with 22 bases remaining between them. CDR3 DNA: TGCGCCAGCAGCTTGGGGACCTTTGGGGGAACGGGCCTCCAAGAGACCCAGTACTTC. Translation: CASSLGTFGGTGLQETQYF.

The chain combines TRBV5-1 with TRBJ2-3; weak D call: TRBD1 (7 bases). The V end lost 0 bases, the J end lost 4 bases, and 15 bases lay between the germline ends. Germline assignment: CDR1 SGHRS and CDR2 YFSETQ. CDR3 length: 16 residues. CDR3 residues: CASSLDVQGDSDTQYF. CDR3 nucleotide sequence: TGCGCCAGCAGCTTGGATGTGCAGGGGGACTCAGATACGCAGTATTTT.

V and J are TRBV2 and TRBJ2-7, with 12 bases identical to TRBD1. The V and J ends lost 6 bases and 7 bases, in that order; junction bases with no gene match: 7. CDR1 is SNHLY and CDR2 is FYNNEI in the germline V gene. The CDR3 extends over 14 amino acids. CDR3 residues: CASRTGTGGLEQYF. The DNA for the CDR3 is TGTGCCAGCAGGACCGGGACAGGGGGCCTGGAGCAGTACTTC. The whole variable domain, remainder taken from reference TRBV2 and TRBJ2-7, is EPEVTQTPSHQVTQMGQEVILRCVPISNHLYFYWYRQILGQKVEFLVSFYNNEISEKSEIFDDQFSVERPDGSNFTLKIRSTKLEDSAMYFCASRTGTGGLEQYFGPGTRLTVT.

The V and J genes are TRBV6-6 and TRBJ1-2; 12 nucleotides line up with TRBD1. This CDR3 comprises 14 residues. The J segment lost 5 bases and the V segment lost 6 bases, leaving 4 bases of the junction unmatched. CDR1 and CDR2 from the germline V gene are MNHNY and SVGAGI (reference sequence). Here the CDR3 DNA reads TGTGCCAGCAGCTGGGACAGGGGGCGATATGGCTACACCTTC. Its translation: CASSWDRGRYGYTF.

The rearrangement links TRBV21-1 to TRBJ1-2; TRBD1 reflects the table's D call only, with no check against the DNA. TRBV21-1 is recorded as a pseudogene. The CDR3 covers 15 residues. CDR3 in DNA: TGTGCCAGCAGCAAAGGAAGGTACAGTAACTATGGCTACACCTTC. Encoded protein: CASSKGRYSNYGYTF.

The chain links TRBV19 to TRBJ1-5; D may be TRBD1 (6 bases). This CDR3 has 15 amino acids. The V end lost 7 bases, the J end lost 0 bases, and 13 bases lay between the germline ends. In germline, CDR1 is LNHDA, CDR2 SQIVND (reference sequence). CDR3 protein: CASKPGTLSNQPQHF. Here the CDR3 DNA reads TGTGCCAGTAAGCCCGGGACACTTAGCAATCAGCCCCAGCATTTT.

The V gene is TRBV18, the J gene TRBJ2-7; tentative D call: TRBD1 (6 bases). Germline V gene data show CDR1 as KGHSH and CDR2 as LQKENI. Trimming shortened V by 2 bases and J by 3 bases, and 29 bases separated the two germline ends. The CDR3 is made up of 20 amino acids. CDR3 sequence: CASSPSASGVGAGRNYEQYF. Here the CDR3 DNA reads TGTGCCAGCTCACCAAGTGCTTCGGGCGTGGGGGCAGGCCGAAACTACGAGCAGTACTTC.

This clone was counted once. The J gene is TRBJ2-1, the V gene TRBV7-6; 8 bases line up with TRBD2. V gave up 5 bases and J gave up 5 bases; unmatched junction bases: 14. Germline CDR1 and CDR2: SGHVS and FNYEAQ. The CDR3 loop spans 17 amino acids. The DNA of the CDR3 is TGTGCCAGCAGCCCCGTATCGGGCGGGGGGCTCGACAATGAGCAGTTCTTC. Translating it yields CASSPVSGGGLDNEQFF.

The chain is built from TRBV7-2 and TRBJ2-7; 11 bases match TRBD1. Trimming at V came to 4 bases and at J to 3 bases, leaving 8 bases not matched to a gene. The germline CDR1 and CDR2 sequences are SGHTA and FQGNSA. The CDR3 is 16 amino acids. For the CDR3, the DNA is TGTGCCAGCAGCTGGGCCCCGGGACAGGGGGTCTACGAGCAGTACTTC. Translation gives CASSWAPGQGVYEQYF. The variable domain in full, completed from reference TRBV7-2 and TRBJ2-7, reads GAGVSQSPSNKVTEKGKDVELRCDPISGHTALYWYRQSLGQGLEFLIYFQGNSAPDKSGLPSDRFSAERTGGSVSTLTIQRTQQEDSAVYLCASSWAPGQGVYEQYFGPGTRLTVT.

CDR3 nucleotide sequence: TGTGCCAGCAGTGAGTCCGGGACTACGCACTTCTACGAGCAGTACTTC. Amino acid sequence: CASSESGTTHFYEQYF. The genes are TRBV6-1 and TRBJ2-7; 7 bases line up with TRBD2. V dropped 3 bases and J dropped 3; count of bases not matched to a gene: 11. CDR1 and CDR2 (germline): MNHNS, SASEGT. The CDR3 is 16 residues long.

The J gene is TRBJ2-6, the V gene TRBV5-4, with D possibly being TRBD1 (5 bases). The CDR3 is made up of 14 amino acids. V was clipped by 4 bases and J by 0 bases, with 5 bases between them. Looked up from germline, CDR1 is SGHNT and CDR2 is YYREEE (reference sequence). CDR3 nucleotides: TGTGCCAGCAGCGACAGCTCTGGGGCCAACGTCCTGACTTTC. It codes for CASSDSSGANVLTF.

CDR3 loop: CASSPQLDTQYF. Written as DNA, the CDR3 is TGTGCCAGCAGTCCCCAGTTGGATACGCAGTATTTT. This chain links TRBV12-3 or TRBV12-4 with TRBJ2-3; D is unclear. V was clipped by 5 bases and J by 6 bases, with 9 bases between them. The CDR3 contains 12 residues.